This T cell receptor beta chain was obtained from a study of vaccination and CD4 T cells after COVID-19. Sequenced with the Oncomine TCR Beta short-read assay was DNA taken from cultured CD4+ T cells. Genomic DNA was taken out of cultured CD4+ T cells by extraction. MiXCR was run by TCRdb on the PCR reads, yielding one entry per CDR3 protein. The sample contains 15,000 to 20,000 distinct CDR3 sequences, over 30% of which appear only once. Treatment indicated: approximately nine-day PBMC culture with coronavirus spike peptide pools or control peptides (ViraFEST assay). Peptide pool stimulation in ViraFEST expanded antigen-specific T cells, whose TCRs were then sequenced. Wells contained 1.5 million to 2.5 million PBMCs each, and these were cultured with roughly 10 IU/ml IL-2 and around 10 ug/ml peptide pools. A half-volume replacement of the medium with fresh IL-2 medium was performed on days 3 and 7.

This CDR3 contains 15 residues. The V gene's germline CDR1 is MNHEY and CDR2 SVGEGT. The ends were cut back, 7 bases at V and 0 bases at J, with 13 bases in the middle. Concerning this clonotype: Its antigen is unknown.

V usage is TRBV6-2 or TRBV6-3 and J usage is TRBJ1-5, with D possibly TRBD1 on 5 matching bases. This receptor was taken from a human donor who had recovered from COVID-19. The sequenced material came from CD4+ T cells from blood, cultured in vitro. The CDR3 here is CASNPRAVSNQPQHF. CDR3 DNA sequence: TGTGCCAGCAACCCCAGGGCCGTTAGCAATCAGCCCCAGCATTTT.